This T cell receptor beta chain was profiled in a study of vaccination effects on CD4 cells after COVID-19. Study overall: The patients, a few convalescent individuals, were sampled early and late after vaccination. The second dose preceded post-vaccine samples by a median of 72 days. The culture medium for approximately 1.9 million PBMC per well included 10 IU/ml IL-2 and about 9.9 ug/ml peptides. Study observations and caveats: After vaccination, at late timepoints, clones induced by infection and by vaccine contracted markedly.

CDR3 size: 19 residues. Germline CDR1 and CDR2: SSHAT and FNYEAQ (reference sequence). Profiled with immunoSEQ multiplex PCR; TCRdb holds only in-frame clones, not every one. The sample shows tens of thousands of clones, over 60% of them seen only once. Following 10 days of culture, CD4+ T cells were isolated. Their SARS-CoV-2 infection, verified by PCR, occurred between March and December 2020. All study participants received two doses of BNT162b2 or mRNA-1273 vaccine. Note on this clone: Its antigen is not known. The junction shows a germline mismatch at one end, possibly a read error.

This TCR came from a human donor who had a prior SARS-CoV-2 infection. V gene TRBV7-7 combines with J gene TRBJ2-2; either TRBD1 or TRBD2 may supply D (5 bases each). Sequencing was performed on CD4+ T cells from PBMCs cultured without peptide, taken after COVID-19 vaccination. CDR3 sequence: CASSLEPLGVGGGTGELFF. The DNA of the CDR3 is TGTGCTAGCAGCCTTGAACCCCTTGGGGTCGGTGGGGGCACCGGGGAGCTGTTTTTT.